This is a list of T cell receptor beta chains from one sample in a study of OX40 agonist ivuxolimab in advanced cancers. Assay: immunoSEQ multiplex PCR; the TCRdb copy retains only in-frame clones and omits some. The sample includes around 66,000 clones, about nine tenths of them seen just once. The input for sequencing was CD4+ or CD8+ T cells sorted from blood, taken in a trial of the OX40 agonist ivuxolimab. The receptor source for this set is an adult with an advanced solid tumor such as melanoma, head and neck, liver or kidney cancer. CDR3s include the opening cysteine and the closing phenylalanine or tryptophan. Each record gives: clone size, D gene, J gene, V gene, CDR3 DNA, CDR3 protein. A D gene is named only where the DNA matches it firmly. Size tells how often a clone was seen (once, few, many) or the class of an expanded clone, and some rows leave it out.

size: NA
D: TRBD1
J: TRBJ1-6
V: TRBV28
DNA: TGTGCCAGCAGTTCCAACAGGGGCTCCTATAATTCACCCCTCCACTTT
CDR3: CASSSNRGSYNSPLHF

size: NA
D: NA
J: TRBJ1-2
V: TRBV29-1
DNA: TGCAGCGGTACCGACGCACGGGGTGGTGGCTACACCTTC
CDR3: CSGTDARGGGYTF

size: NA
D: TRBD2
J: TRBJ2-7
V: TRBV5-5
DNA: TGTGCCAGCAGCTGGGGACTAGCGGGCACCTACGAGCAGTACTTC
CDR3: CASSWGLAGTYEQYF

size: NA
D: NA
J: TRBJ2-6
V: TRBV7-9
DNA: TGTGCCAGCAGCTCACAGATCTCTGGGGCCAACGTCCTGACTTTC
CDR3: CASSSQISGANVLTF

size: NA
D: TRBD2
J: TRBJ2-7
V: TRBV2
DNA: TGTGCCAGCAGACTAGCGGGTAACTCCTACGAGCAGTACTTC
CDR3: CASRLAGNSYEQYF

size: NA
D: NA
J: TRBJ2-5
V: TRBV7-9
DNA: TGTGCCAGCAGCTTGGCCGCTGGAGCGAACCAAGAGACCCAGTACTTC
CDR3: CASSLAAGANQETQYF

size: NA
D: TRBD1
J: TRBJ2-5
V: TRBV11-2
DNA: TGTGCCAGCAGCTTAGCCGCGACAGGGGTCCAAGAGACCCAGTACTTC
CDR3: CASSLAATGVQETQYF

size: NA
D: NA
J: TRBJ1-1
V: TRBV28
DNA: TGTGCCAGCAGCATGCAGAGAGAAGCTTTCTTT
CDR3: CASSMQREAFF

size: NA
D: TRBD2
J: TRBJ2-3
V: TRBV28
DNA: TGTGCCAGCAGTCGACCGGGACTAGCGGGAGGAGATACGCAGTATTTT
CDR3: CASSRPGLAGGDTQYF

size: NA
D: TRBD2
J: TRBJ2-3
V: TRBV10-3
DNA: TGTGCCATCAGCCCGGGACTAGCGGCGAGCGGTGATACGCAGTATTTT
CDR3: CAISPGLAASGDTQYF

size: NA
D: TRBD1
J: TRBJ1-3
V: TRBV15
DNA: TGTGCCACCAGCCCGGACAGGGGGAATTTAGCGAACACCATATATTTT
CDR3: CATSPDRGNLANTIYF

size: once
D: NA
J: TRBJ2-7
V: TRBV5-1
DNA: TGCGCCAGCAGCGGAACAGGGTTGTCCGAGCAGTACTTC
CDR3: CASSGTGLSEQYF

size: NA
D: TRBD1
J: TRBJ1-4
V: TRBV18
DNA: TGTGCCAGCTCACCACCGGGACAGTTTAATGAAAAACTGTTTTTT
CDR3: CASSPPGQFNEKLFF

size: NA
D: TRBD1
J: TRBJ1-2
V: TRBV6-5
DNA: TGTGCCAGCAGTTCACAGGGGGCCATGACAGGCGGCTACACCTTC
CDR3: CASSSQGAMTGGYTF

size: NA
D: TRBD2
J: TRBJ2-1
V: TRBV10-3
DNA: TGTGCCACTTTAGCGGGAGAAGCAAATGAGCAGTTCTTC
CDR3: CATLAGEANEQFF

size: NA
D: NA
J: TRBJ2-1
V: TRBV5-3
DNA: TGTGCCAGCAGCTTCCAACACTCCTACAATGAGCAGTTCTTC
CDR3: CASSFQHSYNEQFF

size: NA
D: NA
J: TRBJ1-1
V: TRBV6-5
DNA: TGTGCCAGCAGTTCCCAGGGTAGACGGACTGAAGCTTTCTTT
CDR3: CASSSQGRRTEAFF

size: NA
D: NA
J: TRBJ1-1
V: TRBV20-1
DNA: TGCAGTGCTAGTGAAACTGAAGCTTTCTTT
CDR3: CSASETEAFF

size: NA
D: NA
J: TRBJ2-5
V: TRBV7-9
DNA: TGTGCCAGCAGTTCAACCAGTGAGACCCAGTACTTC
CDR3: CASSSTSETQYF

size: NA
D: NA
J: TRBJ2-5
V: TRBV28
DNA: TGTGCCAGCAGGTCGGGCCAAGAGACCCAGTACTTC
CDR3: CASRSGQETQYF

size: NA
D: NA
J: TRBJ2-7
V: TRBV5-1
DNA: TGCGCCAGCAGCACCGGAGGAAGGGACGGTTCCTACGAGCAGTACTTC
CDR3: CASSTGGRDGSYEQYF

size: NA
D: TRBD1
J: TRBJ2-7
V: TRBV5-1
DNA: TGCGCCAGCAGTCTGGGACAGGGGCCTTTTCACGAGCAGTACTTC
CDR3: CASSLGQGPFHEQYF

size: NA
D: TRBD2
J: TRBJ2-1
V: TRBV18
DNA: TGTGCCAGCTCACAATATAGCGGGGGGGCCTACAATGAGCAGTTCTTC
CDR3: CASSQYSGGAYNEQFF

size: NA
D: NA
J: TRBJ1-6
V: TRBV5-1
DNA: TGCGCCAGCAGCCCCTGGGACGTGGGTTCACCCCTCCACTTT
CDR3: CASSPWDVGSPLHF

size: NA
D: TRBD2
J: TRBJ2-2
V: TRBV7-9
DNA: TGTGCCAGCAGCTCCTGGGGACTAGCGAGACCGGTGGCCGGGGAGCTGTTTTTT
CDR3: CASSSWGLARPVAGELFF

size: NA
D: NA
J: TRBJ2-1
V: TRBV19
DNA: TGTGCCAGTAGTTTTCACATAAATGAGCAGTTCTTC
CDR3: CASSFHINEQFF

size: NA
D: TRBD1
J: TRBJ2-7
V: TRBV30
DNA: TGTGCCTGGACCCTACTTCCCCCACAGGGGGCTTCCTACGAGCAGTACTTC
CDR3: CAWTLLPPQGASYEQYF

size: NA
D: TRBD2
J: TRBJ2-1
V: TRBV19
DNA: TGTGCCAGTAGTAAGACTAGCGGGACTTTCAATGAGCAGTTCTTC
CDR3: CASSKTSGTFNEQFF

size: NA
D: NA
J: TRBJ1-4
V: TRBV18
DNA: TGTGCCAGCTCACTAACAATACACGCAACTAATGAAAAACTGTTTTTT
CDR3: CASSLTIHATNEKLFF

size: NA
D: TRBD2
J: TRBJ2-7
V: TRBV19
DNA: TGTGCCAGTCCGGTTGGGACTACCTCCTACGAGCAGTACTTC
CDR3: CASPVGTTSYEQYF

size: NA
D: NA
J: TRBJ1-5
V: TRBV28
DNA: TGTGCCAGCAGAAACCCTGGGGACGGGAATCAGCCCCAGCATTTT
CDR3: CASRNPGDGNQPQHF

size: NA
D: TRBD2
J: TRBJ2-7
V: TRBV5-1
DNA: TGCGCCAGCAGCCCGGGACTAGCGGCCAGTCTGGAGCAGTACTTC
CDR3: CASSPGLAASLEQYF

size: once
D: NA
J: TRBJ1-2
V: TRBV5-4
DNA: TGTGCCAGCAGCTTCGAGGAGAACTATGGCTACACCTTC
CDR3: CASSFEENYGYTF

size: NA
D: NA
J: TRBJ1-1
V: TRBV6-5
DNA: TGTGCCAGCAGCTTGGGGACTGAAGCTTTCTTT
CDR3: CASSLGTEAFF

size: NA
D: TRBD2
J: TRBJ2-2
V: TRBV28
DNA: TGTGCCAGCAGTTTATGGCTAGCGGGAGCGGCCGGGGAGCTGTTTTTT
CDR3: CASSLWLAGAAGELFF

size: NA
D: NA
J: TRBJ2-1
V: TRBV19
DNA: TGTGCCAGTAGTATCGGTCAGGGGGGTAGGGATGAGCAGTTCTTC
CDR3: CASSIGQGGRDEQFF

size: NA
D: TRBD1
J: TRBJ1-1
V: TRBV20-1
DNA: TGCAGTGCCCAACGGACAGGGTTTGCTTTCTTT
CDR3: CSAQRTGFAFF

size: few
D: NA
J: TRBJ1-3
V: TRBV6-6
DNA: TGTGCCAGCAGTTACGATCACAGTGAAGGAAACACCATATATTTT
CDR3: CASSYDHSEGNTIYF

size: few
D: NA
J: TRBJ2-3
V: TRBV5-1
DNA: TGCGCCAGCACCCGGGGGTTCGGGCCGAACACAGATACGCAGTATTTT
CDR3: CASTRGFGPNTDTQYF

size: once
D: TRBD2
J: TRBJ2-5
V: TRBV7-7
DNA: TGTGCTAGCAGCCCTACTAGCGGGCAAGAGACCCAGTACTTC
CDR3: CASSPTSGQETQYF

size: NA
D: TRBD2
J: TRBJ2-7
V: TRBV7-2
DNA: TGTGCCAGCAGTATAGCGGGGGACTCCTACGAGCAGTACTTC
CDR3: CASSIAGDSYEQYF

size: few
D: TRBD1
J: TRBJ1-5
V: TRBV27
DNA: TGTGCCAGCAGTTTCAGTGCAGGGGGAAGCAATCAGCCCCAGCATTTT
CDR3: CASSFSAGGSNQPQHF

size: NA
D: NA
J: TRBJ2-1
V: TRBV27
DNA: TGTGCCAGCAGTAAGACGGGGCGAACGGCAGATGAGCAGTTCTTC
CDR3: CASSKTGRTADEQFF

size: NA
D: NA
J: TRBJ2-4
V: TRBV10-1
DNA: TGCGCCAGTTGCCCGCGCCCGGCCAAAAACATTCAGTACTTC
CDR3: CASCPRPAKNIQYF

size: NA
D: NA
J: TRBJ2-1
V: TRBV28
DNA: TGTGCCAGCAGTCTTCAATACAATGAGCAGTTCTTC
CDR3: CASSLQYNEQFF

size: NA
D: TRBD1
J: TRBJ2-7
V: TRBV11-2
DNA: TGTGCCAGCAGGGGACGGGGACAGACAGGCTACGAGCAGTACTTC
CDR3: CASRGRGQTGYEQYF

size: NA
D: TRBD2
J: TRBJ2-7
V: TRBV6-1
DNA: TGTGCCAGCAGCTTAGCGGGTAGGTCCTACGAGCAGTACTTC
CDR3: CASSLAGRSYEQYF

size: NA
D: TRBD1
J: TRBJ1-1
V: TRBV4-1
DNA: TGCGCCAGCAGCCAAGATCTAGAGGGGGCTGGTTTGGGCACTGAAGCTTTCTTT
CDR3: CASSQDLEGAGLGTEAFF

size: NA
D: NA
J: TRBJ1-3
V: TRBV19
DNA: TGTGCCAGTCAGGGGTTTGGAAACACCATATATTTT
CDR3: CASQGFGNTIYF